The following is a TCR beta chain sequence with its context. Its target is unknown. The sample belongs to a study of siplizumab effects on memory and regulatory T cells. This CDR3 is 13 amino acids long. Between the trimmed V and J ends, which lost 5 bases and 8 bases, there was a span of 12 bases. Germline V CDR1 and CDR2: SGHAT, FQNNGV. Assay: immunoSEQ multiplex PCR; the TCRdb copy retains only in-frame clones and omits some. Found here are over 45,000 clones, less than 98% of them singletons; the top ten hold around 0.99%. Whole-study findings and limits: It was not possible to assign a naive or memory phenotype to roughly 80-97% of proliferating CD4+ or CD8+ clones.

Sequences were generated from unstimulated naive, memory, effector memory and TEMRA subsets in a few donor pairs. The chain couples TRBV11-2 to TRBJ1-4; D ambiguous. The sample was naive CD8+ T cells sorted from blood. The sequence was collected from a human donor in good health. This CDR3 reads CASSAGVREKLFF. The CDR3 bases are TGTGCCAGCAGCGCCGGAGTAAGGGAAAAACTGTTTTTT. The complete variable domain, with remaining parts taken from reference TRBV11-2 and TRBJ1-4, reads EAGVAQSPRYKIIEKRQSVAFWCNPISGHATLYWYQQILGQGPKLLIQFQNNGVVDDSQLPKDRFSAERLKGVDSTLKIQPAKLEDSAVYLCASSAGVREKLFFGSGTQLSVL.